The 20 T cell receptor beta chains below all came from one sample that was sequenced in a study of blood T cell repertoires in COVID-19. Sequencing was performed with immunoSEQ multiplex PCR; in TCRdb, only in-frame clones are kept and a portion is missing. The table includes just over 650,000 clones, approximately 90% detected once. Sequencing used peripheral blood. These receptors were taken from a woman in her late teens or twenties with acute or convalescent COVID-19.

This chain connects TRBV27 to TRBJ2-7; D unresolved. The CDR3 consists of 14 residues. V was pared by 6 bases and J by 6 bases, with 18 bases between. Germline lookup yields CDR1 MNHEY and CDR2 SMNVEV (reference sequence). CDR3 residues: CASRIASGNGEQYF. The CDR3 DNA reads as TGTGCCAGCAGAATCGCGTCAGGTAACGGCGAGCAGTACTTC.

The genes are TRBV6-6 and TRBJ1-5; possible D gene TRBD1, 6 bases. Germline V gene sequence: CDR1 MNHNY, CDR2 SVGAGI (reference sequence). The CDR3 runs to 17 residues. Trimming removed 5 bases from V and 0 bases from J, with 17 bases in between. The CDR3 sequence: CASSPGQNLYSNQPQHF. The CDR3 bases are TGTGCCAGCAGTCCCGGACAGAACCTCTATAGCAATCAGCCCCAGCATTTT.

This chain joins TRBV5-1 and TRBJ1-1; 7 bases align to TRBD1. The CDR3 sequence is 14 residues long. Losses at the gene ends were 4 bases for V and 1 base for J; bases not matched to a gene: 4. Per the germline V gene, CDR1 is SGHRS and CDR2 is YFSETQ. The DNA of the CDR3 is TGCGCCAGCAGCCAAGGGACAGCGAACACTGAAGCTTTCTTT. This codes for CASSQGTANTEAFF.

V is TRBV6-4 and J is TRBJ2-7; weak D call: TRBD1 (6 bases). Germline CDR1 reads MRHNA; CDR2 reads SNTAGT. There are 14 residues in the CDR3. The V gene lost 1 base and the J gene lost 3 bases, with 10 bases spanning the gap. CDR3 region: CASSDWTVDYEQYF. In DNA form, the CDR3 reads TGTGCCAGCAGTGACTGGACAGTAGACTACGAGCAGTACTTC.

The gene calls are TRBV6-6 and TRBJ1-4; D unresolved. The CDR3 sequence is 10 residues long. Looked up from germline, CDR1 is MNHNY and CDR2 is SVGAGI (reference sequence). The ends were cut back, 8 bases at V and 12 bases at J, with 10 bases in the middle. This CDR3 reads CASGAIELFF. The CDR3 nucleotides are TGTGCCAGCGGAGCTATTGAACTGTTTTTT.

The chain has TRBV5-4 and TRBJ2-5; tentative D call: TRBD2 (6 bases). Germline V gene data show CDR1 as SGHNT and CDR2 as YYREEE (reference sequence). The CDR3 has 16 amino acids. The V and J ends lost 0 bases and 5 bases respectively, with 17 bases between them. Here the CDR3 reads CASSLGRGGAQETQYF. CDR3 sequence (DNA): TGTGCCAGCAGCTTGGGTCGGGGCGGGGCCCAGGAGACCCAGTACTTC.

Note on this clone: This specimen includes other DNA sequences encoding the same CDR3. In DNA, the CDR3 is TGTGCCAGTAGTATAGGCGGGGCTGGGGCCAACGTCCTGACTTTC. Translated: CASSIGGAGANVLTF. The gene calls are TRBV19 and TRBJ2-6, with a weak D call TRBD2 (6 bases). This CDR3 spans 15 amino acids. CDR1 is LNHDA, CDR2 SQIVND, per germline (reference sequence). V was clipped by 1 base and J by 2 bases, with 6 bases between them.

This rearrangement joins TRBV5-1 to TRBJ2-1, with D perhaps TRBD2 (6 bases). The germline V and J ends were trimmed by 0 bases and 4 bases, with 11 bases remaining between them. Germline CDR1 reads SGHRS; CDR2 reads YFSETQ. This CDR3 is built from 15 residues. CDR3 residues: CASSLEVGTYNEQFF. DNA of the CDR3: TGCGCCAGCAGCTTGGAAGTGGGGACTTACAATGAGCAGTTCTTC.

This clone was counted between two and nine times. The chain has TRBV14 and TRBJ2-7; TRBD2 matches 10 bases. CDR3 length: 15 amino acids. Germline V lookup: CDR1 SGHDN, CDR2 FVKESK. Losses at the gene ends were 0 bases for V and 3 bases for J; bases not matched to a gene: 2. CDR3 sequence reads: CASSQDQRGGYEQYF. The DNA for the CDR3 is TGTGCCAGCAGCCAAGACCAGCGGGGGGGCTACGAGCAGTACTTC.

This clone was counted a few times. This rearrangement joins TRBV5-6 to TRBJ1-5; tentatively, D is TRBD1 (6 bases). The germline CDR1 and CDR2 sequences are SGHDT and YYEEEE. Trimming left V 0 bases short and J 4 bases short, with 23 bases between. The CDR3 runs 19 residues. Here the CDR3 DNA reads TGTGCCAGCAGCTTGGTCCCTCGGGGGGGCTCGGTTGGTAATCAGCCCCAGCATTTT. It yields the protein CASSLVPRGGSVGNQPQHF.

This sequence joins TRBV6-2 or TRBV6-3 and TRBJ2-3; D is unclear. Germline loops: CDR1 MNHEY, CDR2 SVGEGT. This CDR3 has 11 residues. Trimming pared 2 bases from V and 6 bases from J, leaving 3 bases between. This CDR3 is CASSYEDTQYF. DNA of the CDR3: TGTGCCAGCAGTTACGAGGATACGCAGTATTTT.

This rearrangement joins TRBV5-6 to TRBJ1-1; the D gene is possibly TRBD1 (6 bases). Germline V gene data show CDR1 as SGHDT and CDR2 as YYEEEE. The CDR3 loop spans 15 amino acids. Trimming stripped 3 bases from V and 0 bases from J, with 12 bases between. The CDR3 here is CASSSLQGLNTEAFF. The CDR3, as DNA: TGTGCCAGCAGCTCCCTACAGGGACTGAACACTGAAGCTTTCTTT.

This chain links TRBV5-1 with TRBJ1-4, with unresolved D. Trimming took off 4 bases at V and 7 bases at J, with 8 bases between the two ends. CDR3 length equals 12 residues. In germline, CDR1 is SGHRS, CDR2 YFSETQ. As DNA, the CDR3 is TGCGCCAGCAGCAAGGAGGGTGAAAAACTGTTTTTT. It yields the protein CASSKEGEKLFF.

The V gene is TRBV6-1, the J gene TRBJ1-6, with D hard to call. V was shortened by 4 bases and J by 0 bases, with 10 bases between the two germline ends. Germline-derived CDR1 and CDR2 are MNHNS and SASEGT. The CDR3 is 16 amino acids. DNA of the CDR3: TGTGCCAGCAGTGGTGGCGGAATCTCCTATAATTCACCCCTCCACTTT. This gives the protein CASSGGGISYNSPLHF.

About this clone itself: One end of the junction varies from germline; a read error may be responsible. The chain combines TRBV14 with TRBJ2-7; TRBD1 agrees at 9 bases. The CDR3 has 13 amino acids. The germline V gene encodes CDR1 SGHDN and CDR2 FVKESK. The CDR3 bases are TGTGCCAGCAGCCAAGATTTAAGGGACAGGGTCGACTTC. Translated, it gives CASSQDLRDRVDF.

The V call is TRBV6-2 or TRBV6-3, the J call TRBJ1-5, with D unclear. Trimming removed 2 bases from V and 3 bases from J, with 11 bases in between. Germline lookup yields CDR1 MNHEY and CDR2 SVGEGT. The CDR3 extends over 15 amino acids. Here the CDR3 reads CASSYGQAINQPQHF. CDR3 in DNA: TGTGCCAGCAGTTACGGGCAGGCTATCAATCAGCCCCAGCATTTT.

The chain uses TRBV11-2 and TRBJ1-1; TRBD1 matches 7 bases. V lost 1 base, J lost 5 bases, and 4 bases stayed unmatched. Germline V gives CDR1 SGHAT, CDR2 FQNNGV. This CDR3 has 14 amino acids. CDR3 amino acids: CASSLAARGTEAFF. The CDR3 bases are TGTGCCAGCAGCTTAGCGGCCAGGGGGACTGAAGCTTTCTTT.

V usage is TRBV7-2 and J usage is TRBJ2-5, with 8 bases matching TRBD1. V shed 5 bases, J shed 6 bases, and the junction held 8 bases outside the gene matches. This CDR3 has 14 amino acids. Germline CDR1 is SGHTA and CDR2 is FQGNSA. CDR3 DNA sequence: TGTGCCAGCAGCCCACAGGGGGTCGCGAAGACCCAGTACTTC. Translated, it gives CASSPQGVAKTQYF.

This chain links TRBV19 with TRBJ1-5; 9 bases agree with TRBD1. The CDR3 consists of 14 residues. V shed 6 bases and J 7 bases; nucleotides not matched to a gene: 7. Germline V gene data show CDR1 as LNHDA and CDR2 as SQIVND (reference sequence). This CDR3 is CASRDGTGPQPQHF. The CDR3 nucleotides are TGTGCCAGTAGGGACGGGACAGGGCCGCAGCCCCAGCATTTT.

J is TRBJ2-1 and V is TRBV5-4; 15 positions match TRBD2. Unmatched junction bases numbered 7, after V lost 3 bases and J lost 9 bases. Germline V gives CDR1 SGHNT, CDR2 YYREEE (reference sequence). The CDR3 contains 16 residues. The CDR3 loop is CASSSGLAGGQGEQFF. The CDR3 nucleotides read TGTGCCAGCAGCTCAGGACTAGCGGGGGGGCAAGGTGAGCAGTTCTTC.